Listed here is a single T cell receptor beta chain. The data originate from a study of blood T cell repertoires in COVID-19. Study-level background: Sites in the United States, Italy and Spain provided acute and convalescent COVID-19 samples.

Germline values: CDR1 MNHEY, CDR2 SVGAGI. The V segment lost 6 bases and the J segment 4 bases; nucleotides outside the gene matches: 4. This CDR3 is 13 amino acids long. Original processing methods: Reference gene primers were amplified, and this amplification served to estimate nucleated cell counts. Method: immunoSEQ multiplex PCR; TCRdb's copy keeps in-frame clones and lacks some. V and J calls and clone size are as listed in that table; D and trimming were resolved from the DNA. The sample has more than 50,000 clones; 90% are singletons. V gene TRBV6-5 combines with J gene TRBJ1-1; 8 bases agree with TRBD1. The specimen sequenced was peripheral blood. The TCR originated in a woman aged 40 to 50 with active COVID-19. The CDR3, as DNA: TGTGCCAGCAGCACAGGGACAGGCACTGAAGCTTTCTTT. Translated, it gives CASSTGTGTEAFF.